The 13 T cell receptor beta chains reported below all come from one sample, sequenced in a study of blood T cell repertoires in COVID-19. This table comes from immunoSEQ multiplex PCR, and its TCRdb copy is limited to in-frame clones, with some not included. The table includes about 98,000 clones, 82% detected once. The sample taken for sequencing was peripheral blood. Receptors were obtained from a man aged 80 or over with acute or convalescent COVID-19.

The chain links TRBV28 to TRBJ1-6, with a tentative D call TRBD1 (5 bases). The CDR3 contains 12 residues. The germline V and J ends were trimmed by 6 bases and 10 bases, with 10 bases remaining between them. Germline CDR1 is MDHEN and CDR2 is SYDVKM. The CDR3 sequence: CASRTGESPLHF. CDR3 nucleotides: TGTGCCAGCAGAACAGGCGAATCACCCCTCCACTTT.

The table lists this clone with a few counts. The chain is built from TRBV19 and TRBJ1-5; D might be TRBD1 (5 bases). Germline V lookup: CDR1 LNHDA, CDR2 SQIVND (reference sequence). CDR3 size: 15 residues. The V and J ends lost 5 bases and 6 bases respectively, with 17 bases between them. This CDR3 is CASSPGEGRAQPQHF. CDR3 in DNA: TGTGCCAGTAGTCCGGGGGAGGGCAGAGCTCAGCCCCAGCATTTT.

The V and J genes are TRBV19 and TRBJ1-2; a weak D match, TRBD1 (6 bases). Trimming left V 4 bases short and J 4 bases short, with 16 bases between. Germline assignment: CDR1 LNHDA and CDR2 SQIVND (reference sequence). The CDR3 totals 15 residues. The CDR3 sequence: CASSSLDRYFYGYTF. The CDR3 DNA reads TGTGCCAGTAGTAGCCTCGACAGGTATTTCTATGGCTACACCTTC.

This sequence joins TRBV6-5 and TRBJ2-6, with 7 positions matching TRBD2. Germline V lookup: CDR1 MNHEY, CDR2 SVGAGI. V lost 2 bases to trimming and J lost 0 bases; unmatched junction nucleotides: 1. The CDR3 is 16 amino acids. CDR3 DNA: TGTGCCAGCAGTTACAGCGGGGCCTCTGGGGCCAACGTCCTGACTTTC. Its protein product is CASSYSGASGANVLTF.

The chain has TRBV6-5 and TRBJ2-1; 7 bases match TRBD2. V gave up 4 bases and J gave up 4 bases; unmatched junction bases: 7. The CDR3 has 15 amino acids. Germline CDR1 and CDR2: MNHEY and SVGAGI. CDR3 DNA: TGTGCCAGCAGTTCCGGACTAGTCCCGTACAATGAGCAGTTCTTC. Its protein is CASSSGLVPYNEQFF.

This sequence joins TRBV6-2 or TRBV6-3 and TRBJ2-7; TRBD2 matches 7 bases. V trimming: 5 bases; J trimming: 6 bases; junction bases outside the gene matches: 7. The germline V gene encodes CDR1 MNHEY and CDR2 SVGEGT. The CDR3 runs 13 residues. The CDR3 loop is CASSPWTGGEQYF. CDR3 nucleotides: TGTGCCAGCAGTCCATGGACGGGAGGCGAGCAGTACTTC.

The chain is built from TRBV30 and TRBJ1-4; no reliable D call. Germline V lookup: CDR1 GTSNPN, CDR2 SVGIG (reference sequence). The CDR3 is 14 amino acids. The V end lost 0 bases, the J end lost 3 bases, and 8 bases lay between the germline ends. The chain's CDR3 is CAWSVKSSNEKLFF. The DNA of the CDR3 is TGTGCCTGGAGTGTGAAAAGCTCTAATGAAAAACTGTTTTTT. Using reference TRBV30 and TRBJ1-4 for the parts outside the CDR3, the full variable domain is SQTIHQWPATLVQPVGSPLSLECTVEGTSNPNLYWYRQAAGRGLQLLFYSVGIGQISSEVPQNLSASRPQDRQFILSSKKLLLSDSGFYLCAWSVKSSNEKLFFGSGTQLSVL.

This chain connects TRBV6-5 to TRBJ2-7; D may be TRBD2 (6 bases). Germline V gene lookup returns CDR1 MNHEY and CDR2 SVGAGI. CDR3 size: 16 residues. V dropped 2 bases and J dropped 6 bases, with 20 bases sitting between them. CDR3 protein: CASSYLPTPGLSEQYF. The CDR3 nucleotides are TGTGCCAGCAGTTACCTGCCTACCCCAGGACTAAGCGAGCAGTACTTC.

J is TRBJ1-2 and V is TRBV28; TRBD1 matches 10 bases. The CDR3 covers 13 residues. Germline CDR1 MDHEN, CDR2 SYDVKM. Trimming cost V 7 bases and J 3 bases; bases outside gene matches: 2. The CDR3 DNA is TGTGCCAGCAAGGGGACAGGGGACTATGGCTACACCTTC. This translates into CASKGTGDYGYTF.

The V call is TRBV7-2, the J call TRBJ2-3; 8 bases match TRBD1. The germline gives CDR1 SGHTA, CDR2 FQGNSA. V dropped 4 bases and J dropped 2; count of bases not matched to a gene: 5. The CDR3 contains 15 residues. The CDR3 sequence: CASSSGQALTDTQYF. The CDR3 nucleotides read TGTGCCAGCAGCTCGGGACAGGCGCTCACAGATACGCAGTATTTT. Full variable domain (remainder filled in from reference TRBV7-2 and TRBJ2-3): GAGVSQSPSNKVTEKGKDVELRCDPISGHTALYWYRQSLGQGLEFLIYFQGNSAPDKSGLPSDRFSAERTGGSVSTLTIQRTQQEDSAVYLCASSSGQALTDTQYFGPGTRLTVL.

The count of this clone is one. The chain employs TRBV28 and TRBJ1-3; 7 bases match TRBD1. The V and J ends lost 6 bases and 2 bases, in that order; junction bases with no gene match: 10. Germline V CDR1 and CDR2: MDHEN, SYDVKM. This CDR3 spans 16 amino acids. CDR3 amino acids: CASSLLLGTAGNTIYF. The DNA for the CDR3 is TGTGCCAGCAGCCTCTTGCTTGGGACAGCTGGAAACACCATATATTTT.

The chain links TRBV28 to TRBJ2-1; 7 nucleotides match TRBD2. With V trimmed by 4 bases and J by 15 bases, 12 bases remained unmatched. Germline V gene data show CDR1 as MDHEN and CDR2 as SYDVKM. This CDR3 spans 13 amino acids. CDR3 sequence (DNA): TGTGCCAGCAGTTCCATCCCCCGGGGGGTATGGTTCTTC. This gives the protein CASSSIPRGVWFF.

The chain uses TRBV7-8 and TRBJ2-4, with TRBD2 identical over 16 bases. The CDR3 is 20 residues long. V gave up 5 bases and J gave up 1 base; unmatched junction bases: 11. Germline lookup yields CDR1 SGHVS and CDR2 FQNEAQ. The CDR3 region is CASSSRRGLAGGPAKNIQYF. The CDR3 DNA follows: TGTGCCAGCAGCAGTCGAAGGGGACTAGCGGGAGGGCCGGCCAAAAACATTCAGTACTTC.